The clone carrying this TCR beta chain was counted a few times. Antigen unknown. This sample stems from a study of post-analysis software for immune sequencing data. General study results and limits: Controls' normalized Chao1 diversity significantly exceeded that of multiple sclerosis patients. F-measure co-clustering was strong for batch-matched samples.

TCR beta libraries were prepared from cDNA with unique molecular identifiers. TCRdb reprocessed the PCR reads with MiXCR, giving one entry per CDR3 protein. The sample carries roughly 570,000 distinct CDR3 sequences, around a third recorded once. The sequencing sample was made of blood. The sequence derives from a girl aged 2 to 17 with multiple sclerosis.

The CDR3 DNA sequence: TGTGCCAGTACTGTCGCTGGGGCCAACGTCCTGACTTTC. It encodes CASTVAGANVLTF. The chain couples TRBV12-3 or TRBV12-4 to TRBJ2-6, with D unresolved. The CDR3 length is 13 residues. V dropped 9 bases and J dropped 2 bases, with 8 bases sitting between them.